The clone carrying this T cell receptor (beta chain) was observed a handful of times. The antigen remains unidentified. Germline V lookup: CDR1 SGHDN, CDR2 FVKESK. The CDR3 is 16 amino acids. V was clipped by 4 bases and J by 0 bases; unmatched bases: 6. The source of the sample is a study of blood T cells in healthy people across ages. Alongside a J-beta primer mix, a sample-barcoded 5' primer served in a second PCR lasting roughly 6 to 11 cycles. Using its own MiXCR run on the 5' RACE reads, TCRdb lists one record per CDR3 protein. The sample has over 1,300,000 distinct CDR3 sequences, 45% to 70% seen once. The study's findings and limits: Naive CD4+ cell counts and diversity both ran higher in long-lived than in aged donors. From one million sequenced T cells, diversity estimates were lower bounds. A conclusive naive versus antigen-experienced comparison was prevented by the unsorted PBMCs. With donor CMV status unknown, expanded clonotype changes were possibly confounded.

This TCR came from a young man in good health. Sequencing used blood. V is TRBV14 and J is TRBJ2-1; TRBD2 aligns across 7 bases. CDR3 region: CASSRTIAGSYNEQFF. The CDR3 DNA sequence: TGTGCCAGCAGCCGTACGATAGCGGGCTCCTACAATGAGCAGTTCTTC.